The clone carrying this T cell receptor (beta chain) was observed a few times. Its matching antigen is unknown. A single record per CDR3 protein comes from TCRdb applying MiXCR to the 5' RACE reads. The data hold about 390,000 distinct CDR3 sequences, with about 17% observed a single time. This entry is derived from a study of T-cell memory formation after mild COVID-19. Study-wide points: Second-wave clones with a day 37 peak had unconfirmed SARS-CoV-2 specificity.

The V end lost 3 bases, the J end lost 3 bases, and 8 bases lay between the germline ends. The CDR3 covers 13 residues. CDR1 is KGHSH, CDR2 LQKENI, per germline. The chain links TRBV18 to TRBJ1-2, with D unclear. This sequence was found in a man aged 18 to 35 who had mild COVID-19 (a few samples of this study predate the infection). Cell type and time point are not known. Sequencing was carried out using PBMCs or a T cell subset sorted from them (not recorded which). CDR3 nucleotide sequence: TGTGCCAGCTCACCTGACCCCGACTATGGCTACACCTTC. It yields the protein CASSPDPDYGYTF.